These 17 T cell receptor beta chains originate from one sample sequenced in a study of regulatory T cells in long-lasting Graves disease. Extracted PBMC RNA gave rise to the TCR library. TCRdb redid the calling of the reads with MiXCR, one entry per CDR3 protein. This table has about a thousand distinct CDR3 sequences, approximately 80% appearing once. Material: peripheral blood mononuclear cells (PBMCs), obtained with antithyroid drug treatment, in newly diagnosed or persistent Graves disease (not recorded which). The receptors come from a woman aged 25 to 39 with Graves disease.

The rearrangement links TRBV19 to TRBJ2-2; 13 nucleotides match TRBD2. The length of the CDR3 is 17 residues. The V gene end was trimmed by 4 bases and the J gene end by 5 bases; junction bases not matched to a gene: 7. Germline lookup yields CDR1 LNHDA and CDR2 SQIVND (reference sequence). The CDR3 spells CASSTSGLAGRTGELFF. The CDR3 coding sequence is TGTGCCAGTAGTACCTCGGGACTAGCGGGACGAACCGGGGAGCTGTTTTTT.

This chain links TRBV7-9 with TRBJ2-7; 7 positions agree with TRBD2. The CDR3 runs 12 residues. J was trimmed by 11 bases and V by 1 base; bases with no gene match: 5. Germline CDR1 is SEHNR and CDR2 is FQNEAQ (reference sequence). The CDR3 loop reads CASSLERTREYF. CDR3 DNA sequence: TGTGCCAGCAGCTTAGAACGGACTAGGGAGTACTTC.

The genes are TRBV19 and TRBJ2-3; D remains unclear. The CDR3 length is 12 residues. Germline CDR1 reads LNHDA; CDR2 reads SQIVND (reference sequence). The V end was cut by 3 bases, the J end by 5 bases, with 6 bases between. CDR3 nucleotide sequence: TGTGCCAGTAGTATGGGTAAAGATACGCAGTATTTT. Translated, it gives CASSMGKDTQYF. The variable domain in full, completed from reference TRBV19 and TRBJ2-3, reads DGGITQSPKYLFRKEGQNVTLSCEQNLNHDAMYWYRQDPGQGLRLIYYSQIVNDFQKGDIAEGYSVSREKKESFPLTVTSAQKNPTAFYLCASSMGKDTQYFGPGTRLTVL.

The table lists this clonotype with a few counts. V and J are TRBV5-6 and TRBJ1-2; perhaps TRBD1 as D (6 bases). The ends were cut back, 2 bases at V and 6 bases at J, with 20 bases in the middle. The CDR3 runs 16 residues. Germline loops: CDR1 SGHDT, CDR2 YYEEEE. CDR3 DNA sequence: TGTGCCAGCAGCTTAGTCCCACAGGGCTTTCCGGATGGCTACACCTTC. This encodes CASSLVPQGFPDGYTF.

The rearrangement uses TRBV3-1 and TRBJ1-4, with TRBD1 as a possible D gene (5 bases). The CDR3 is 15 residues long. Deletions cut 7 bases from V and 7 bases from J, with 19 bases between. CDR1 is LGHDT and CDR2 is YNNKEL in the germline V gene (reference sequence). DNA of the CDR3: TGTGCCAGCAACCACGGGGGGGGATCGAGTGAAAAACTGTTTTTT. This gives the protein CASNHGGGSSEKLFF.

This chain links TRBV7-9 with TRBJ2-6; D not certain. V lost 7 bases, J lost 4 bases, and 8 bases lay in between. The CDR3 spans 13 residues. Germline values: CDR1 SEHNR, CDR2 FQNEAQ (reference sequence). CDR3 amino acids: CASKLGGANVLTF. CDR3 coding DNA: TGTGCCAGCAAACTTGGGGGGGCCAACGTCCTGACTTTC.

This chain joins TRBV7-3 and TRBJ2-3; tentative D call: TRBD1 (6 bases). CDR3 length: 13 amino acids. The germline CDR1 and CDR2 sequences are SGHTA and FQGTGA. Trimming removed 6 bases at V and 6 bases at J, with 13 bases between. This CDR3 reads CASSPTGSDTQYF. The CDR3 coding sequence is TGTGCCAGCAGTCCAACAGGGTCCGATACGCAGTATTTT.

The chain couples TRBV15 to TRBJ2-2; no clear D gene. The CDR3 loop spans 12 amino acids. V lost 1 base, J lost 13 bases, and 10 bases lay in between. Germline V gene sequence: CDR1 LNHNV, CDR2 YYDKDF (reference sequence). The CDR3 DNA follows: TGTGCCACCAGCAGAGGATTTCATGGGCTGTTTTTT. This gives the protein CATSRGFHGLFF.

There are a few counts of this clonotype. The V gene is TRBV6-2 or TRBV6-3, the J gene TRBJ1-5; weak D call: TRBD1 (6 bases). This CDR3 is built from 16 residues. V shed 1 base and J shed 1 base, with 11 bases lying between them. CDR1 and CDR2 from the germline V gene are MNHEY and SVGEGT. This CDR3 is CASSYLGGVSNQPQHF. The CDR3 DNA reads as TGTGCCAGCAGTTACTTGGGGGGCGTAAGCAATCAGCCCCAGCATTTT.

The chain has TRBV20-1 and TRBJ2-1; 10 nucleotides line up with TRBD2. V shed 4 bases, J shed 9 bases, and the junction held 6 bases outside the gene matches. Per germline, CDR1 DFQATT and CDR2 SNEGSKA (reference sequence). The CDR3 length is 13 residues. The CDR3 loop is CSANLQREGEQFF. CDR3 sequence (DNA): TGCAGTGCTAATTTACAGCGGGAGGGTGAGCAGTTCTTC.

V is TRBV4-2 and J is TRBJ2-5, with 14 bases fitting TRBD2. Germline V gene data show CDR1 as LGHNA and CDR2 as YNFKEQ. This CDR3 comprises 19 residues. V gave up 0 bases and J gave up 4 bases; unmatched junction bases: 10. The CDR3 region has the DNA TGTGCCAGCAGCCAAGAAGGGAGACTAGCGGGAGGGCCGGGAGAGACCCAGTACTTC. Amino acid sequence: CASSQEGRLAGGPGETQYF.

V is TRBV5-4 and J is TRBJ2-7; D ambiguous. V lost 0 bases to trimming and J lost 5 bases, with 9 bases between them. This CDR3 spans 13 amino acids. Germline V gene lookup returns CDR1 SGHNT and CDR2 YYREEE (reference sequence). CDR3 residues: CASSLGARDEQYF. As DNA, the CDR3 is TGTGCCAGCAGCTTGGGCGCACGAGACGAGCAGTACTTC.

The CDR3 loop reads CASSPWPSNTGELFF. CDR3 sequence (DNA): TGTGCCAGCAGCCCCTGGCCCTCGAACACCGGGGAGCTGTTTTTT. The chain has TRBV6-2 or TRBV6-3 and TRBJ2-2; D is unclear. Between the trimmed V and J ends, which lost 6 bases and 0 bases, there was a span of 11 bases. Per germline, CDR1 MNHEY and CDR2 SVGEGT. This CDR3 comprises 15 residues.

The V gene is TRBV4-2, the J gene TRBJ2-2; TRBD2 aligns across 7 bases. The germline V gene has CDR1 LGHNA and CDR2 YNFKEQ. V lost 4 bases to trimming and J lost 4 bases; unmatched junction nucleotides: 3. The length of the CDR3 is 14 residues. CDR3 in amino acids: CASSRTRSTGELFF. The DNA of the CDR3 is TGTGCCAGCAGCCGGACTAGGAGCACCGGGGAGCTGTTTTTT.

The rearrangement joins TRBV20-1 to TRBJ1-1; D is perhaps TRBD1 (5 bases). V dropped 3 bases and J dropped 4 bases, with 12 bases sitting between them. The CDR3 has 13 amino acids. Per the germline V gene, CDR1 is DFQATT and CDR2 is SNEGSKA (reference sequence). Written as DNA, the CDR3 is TGCAGTGCTAGCGGGCAGGGAGGCACTGAAGCTTTCTTT. It is translated as CSASGQGGTEAFF.

This chain links TRBV19 with TRBJ1-5, with no clear D. The CDR3 is 12 amino acids. Trimming stripped 0 bases from V and 6 bases from J, with 3 bases between. Per the germline V gene, CDR1 is LNHDA and CDR2 is SQIVND (reference sequence). In nucleotides, the CDR3 is TGTGCCAGTAGTATAGATCTTCAGCCCCAGCATTTT. This sequence encodes CASSIDLQPQHF.

The chain employs TRBV28 and TRBJ1-5; 10 bases line up with TRBD1. The germline gives CDR1 MDHEN, CDR2 SYDVKM. CDR3 length equals 18 residues. V dropped 4 bases and J dropped 4; count of bases not matched to a gene: 13. CDR3 sequence (DNA): TGTGCCAGCAGTTGGGTTGGCTTCGGGGACAGGGGAAATCAGCCCCAGCATTTT. Protein sequence: CASSWVGFGDRGNQPQHF.